This TCR beta chain was retrieved from a study of shared clonotypes between healthy human individuals. For this clone: Its antigen remains unknown.

Findings of the study overall: Naive subsets tended to show greater estimated richness than memory subsets.

The protocol was immunoSEQ multiplex PCR, while the TCRdb copy is restricted to in-frame clones and leaves out a portion. The sample shows some 2.1 million clones, about 95% of them seen only once. Germline V gene sequence: CDR1 MNHEY, CDR2 SMNVEV (reference sequence). Trimming took 6 bases from V and 3 from J; bases not matched to a gene: 9. The CDR3 has 16 residues. The naive CD8 fraction comprised CD45RO-negative cells positively selected for CCR7 and excluded terminally differentiated effector memory CD45RA+ cells. The TCR was taken from a man aged 18 to 35 in good health. This chain uses TRBV27 with TRBJ2-3, with 10 bases fitting TRBD2. Input material: naive CD8+ T cells sorted from blood. CDR3 amino acids: CASSPTSGRFTDTQYF. CDR3 in DNA: TGTGCCAGCAGCCCGACTAGCGGGCGGTTTACAGATACGCAGTATTTT.